These 29 T cell receptor beta chains originate from one sample sequenced in a study of cytomegalovirus exposure and HLA in healthy donors. Using immunoSEQ multiplex PCR, the repertoire was profiled, and TCRdb retains in-frame clones only, with some absent. The repertoire includes roughly 120,000 clones, about 85% of them detected once, and 4.4% sits in the top ten. Source material: PBMCs. Source of these receptors: a man aged 18 to 30 in good health and CMV-seropositive.

V and J are TRBV20-1 and TRBJ2-7; D unclear. Trimming removed 2 bases at V and 3 bases at J, with 5 bases between. CDR3 length: 11 residues. The V gene's germline CDR1 is DFQATT and CDR2 SNEGSKA (reference sequence). The CDR3, as DNA: TGCAGTGCTAGACAGGACTACGAGCAGTACTTC. It specifies CSARQDYEQYF.

The V call is TRBV7-2, the J call TRBJ2-7; 8 bases line up with TRBD1. The V segment lost 5 bases and the J segment 2 bases; nucleotides outside the gene matches: 11. The CDR3 runs to 16 residues. CDR1 and CDR2 from the germline V gene are SGHTA and FQGNSA. CDR3 sequence reads: CASSRPGQGATYEQYF. CDR3 DNA sequence: TGTGCCAGCAGCCGGCCCGGACAGGGAGCTACCTACGAGCAGTACTTC. Full variable domain (missing parts from reference TRBV7-2 and TRBJ2-7): GAGVSQSPSNKVTEKGKDVELRCDPISGHTALYWYRQSLGQGLEFLIYFQGNSAPDKSGLPSDRFSAERTGGSVSTLTIQRTQQEDSAVYLCASSRPGQGATYEQYFGPGTRLTVT.

J is TRBJ2-2 and V is TRBV6-6, with 7 bases lining up with TRBD1. Germline V gene lookup returns CDR1 MNHNY and CDR2 SVGAGI (reference sequence). Losses at the gene ends were 2 bases for V and 3 bases for J; bases not matched to a gene: 3. The CDR3 loop spans 15 amino acids. The CDR3, as DNA: TGTGCCAGCAGTTACGAGGGGGCTCACACCGGGGAGCTGTTTTTT. This translates into CASSYEGAHTGELFF.

This clone was seen just once. This rearrangement joins TRBV16 to TRBJ2-3, with TRBD1 matching over 9 bases. This CDR3 is 17 amino acids long. Germline V lookup: CDR1 KGHSY, CDR2 FQNENV. Germline trimming cut 1 base from V and 4 bases from J; bases unmatched to any gene: 9. The DNA of the CDR3 is TGTGCCAGCAGCCAATTGGCCACCGGGACAGGGTCAGATACGCAGTATTTT. Translation: CASSQLATGTGSDTQYF.

The chain is built from TRBV10-3 and TRBJ2-1; 11 bases are a match to TRBD2. The CDR3 covers 15 residues. The junction had 3 bases not matched to a gene; V was cut back by 6 bases and J by 2 bases. CDR1 and CDR2 (germline): ENHRY, SYGVKD. This CDR3 reads CAIRNSGGAYNEQFF. The CDR3 DNA is TGTGCCATCAGAAATAGCGGGGGGGCCTACAATGAGCAGTTCTTC.

CDR3 sequence: CASSRGQGLYGYTF. CDR3 nucleotide sequence: TGTGCCAGCAGCCGAGGACAGGGCCTCTATGGCTACACCTTC. The chain has TRBV5-8 and TRBJ1-2, with TRBD1 identical over 8 bases. CDR1 and CDR2 from the germline V gene are SGHTS and YDEGEE. With V trimmed by 4 bases and J by 4 bases, 6 bases remained unmatched. CDR3 length: 14 residues.

The V gene is TRBV7-9, the J gene TRBJ1-1; 7 bases are shared with TRBD1. The CDR3 contains 16 residues. J was trimmed by 0 bases and V by 7 bases; bases with no gene match: 11. The germline CDR1 and CDR2 sequences are SEHNR and FQNEAQ (reference sequence). In nucleotides, the CDR3 is TGTGCCAGCATCTTTCACCGACAGGGTTTGAACACTGAAGCTTTCTTT. Its protein is CASIFHRQGLNTEAFF.

This clone has more than one count but fewer than ten. The chain is built from TRBV6-1 and TRBJ2-6; 7 positions agree with TRBD1. CDR1 MNHNS and CDR2 SASEGT come from the germline V gene. The CDR3 contains 15 residues. V shed 7 bases, J shed 1 base, and the junction held 4 bases outside the gene matches. The CDR3 is CASNRQGSGANVLTF. The CDR3 DNA reads TGTGCCAGCAACAGACAGGGTTCTGGGGCCAACGTCCTGACTTTC.

The chain is built from TRBV19 and TRBJ2-1; 9 bases line up with TRBD1. Trimming removed 4 bases from V and 8 bases from J; junction bases left unmatched: 9. CDR1 and CDR2 (germline): LNHDA, SQIVND (reference sequence). CDR3 length: 15 residues. CDR3 amino acids: CASSSQDRGVDEQFF. The CDR3 coding sequence is TGTGCCAGTAGTAGTCAGGACAGGGGAGTGGATGAGCAGTTCTTC.

Notes on this clone: At one end the junction does not follow the germline gene, possibly because of a read error. This chain uses TRBV5-3 with TRBJ2-7; D uncertain. TRBV5-3 is labeled an ORF, and its function is uncertain. This CDR3 region has 14 residues. The CDR3 reads CASSQVLQSYEQYF. The CDR3 region has the DNA TGCGCCAGCAGCCAAGTTTTGCAGTCCTACGAGCAGTACTTC.

V and J are TRBV11-2 and TRBJ1-3; tentative D call: TRBD1 (5 bases). The CDR3 contains 12 residues. The V gene's germline CDR1 is SGHAT and CDR2 FQNNGV. V shed 7 bases and J shed 11 bases, with 15 bases lying between them. CDR3: CASTLGQGAIYF. CDR3 nucleotide sequence: TGTGCCAGCACCCTGGGCCAGGGCGCCATATATTTT.

The chain joins TRBV7-2 to TRBJ1-4; D call uncertain. The CDR3 contains 15 residues. V lost 3 bases and J 6 bases, leaving 14 bases between the germline ends. The V gene's germline CDR1 is SGHTA and CDR2 FQGNSA. CDR3: CASSFTPGLDEKLFF. The CDR3 coding sequence is TGTGCCAGCAGCTTCACTCCAGGTCTGGATGAAAAACTGTTTTTT.

The CDR3 here is CAISGDINYGYTF. The CDR3 DNA sequence: TGTGCCATCAGTGGGGACATCAACTATGGCTACACCTTC. J is TRBJ1-2 and V is TRBV10-3, with D maybe TRBD1 (6 bases). Trimming took off 4 bases at V and 2 bases at J, with 8 bases between the two ends. The CDR3 spans 13 residues. The germline V gene encodes CDR1 ENHRY and CDR2 SYGVKD.

V usage is TRBV7-9 and J usage is TRBJ2-1; 10 bases match TRBD1. The CDR3 sequence is 18 residues long. V was clipped by 4 bases and J by 2 bases; unmatched bases: 11. Germline CDR1 reads SEHNR; CDR2 reads FQNEAQ (reference sequence). CDR3 loop: CASSSNDPGQGPYNEQFF. CDR3 nucleotide sequence: TGTGCCAGCAGCTCCAATGACCCGGGACAGGGGCCCTACAATGAGCAGTTCTTC.

The chain links TRBV10-1 to TRBJ1-4; D is uncertain. The CDR3 covers 20 residues. The V end was cut by 3 bases, the J end by 2 bases, with 25 bases between. Germline CDR1 and CDR2: WNHNN and SYGVQD (reference sequence). Here the CDR3 reads CASSETELVIGEWTNEKLFF. CDR3 coding DNA: TGCGCCAGCAGTGAAACGGAGTTAGTCATCGGAGAATGGACTAATGAAAAACTGTTTTTT.

The chain is built from TRBV7-9 and TRBJ1-5; tentative D call: TRBD1 (5 bases). Germline-derived CDR1 and CDR2 are SEHNR and FQNEAQ (reference sequence). CDR3 length: 14 amino acids. V was cut by 5 bases and J by 4 bases, with 12 bases left in between. The CDR3 nucleotides are TGTGCCAGCAGCGCGGGACCGACGAATCAGCCCCAGCATTTT. Encoded protein: CASSAGPTNQPQHF. Full variable domain (outside the CDR3, taken from reference TRBV7-9 and TRBJ1-5): DTGVSQNPRHKITKRGQNVTFRCDPISEHNRLYWYRQTLGQGPEFLTYFQNEAQLEKSRLLSDRFSAERPKGSFSTLEIQRTEQGDSAMYLCASSAGPTNQPQHFGDGTRLSIL.

The chain uses TRBV4-1 and TRBJ2-1; 14 positions agree with TRBD2. The germline V gene has CDR1 MGHRA and CDR2 YSYEKL. V lost 4 bases to trimming and J lost 7 bases; unmatched junction nucleotides: 9. There are 17 residues in the CDR3. The CDR3 DNA is TGCGCCAGCAGCCCACTACCGGGACTAGCGGGGGCTAATGAGCAGTTCTTC. Its translation is CASSPLPGLAGANEQFF.

The V call is TRBV25-1, the J call TRBJ2-2, with 9 bases matching TRBD1. Trimming at V came to 0 bases and at J to 3 bases, leaving 5 bases not matched to a gene. The CDR3 runs 17 residues. CDR1 is MGHDK and CDR2 is SYGVNS in the germline V gene. CDR3: CASSEYPGTGYTGELFF. CDR3 DNA sequence: TGTGCCAGCAGTGAATACCCCGGGACAGGGTACACCGGGGAGCTGTTTTTT.

The chain has TRBV7-6 and TRBJ2-2; 8 bases map to TRBD2. The germline gives CDR1 SGHVS, CDR2 FNYEAQ. The CDR3 is made up of 17 amino acids. V lost 5 bases and J lost 2; bases outside the gene matches: 10. Written as DNA, the CDR3 is TGTGCCAGCAGCCCCCGGGAGGGGGGGGCTAACACCGGGGAGCTGTTTTTT. Translating it yields CASSPREGGANTGELFF.

The chain carries TRBV2 and TRBJ2-1, with 8 bases fitting TRBD2. Germline CDR1 SNHLY, CDR2 FYNNEI. The trim removed 0 bases at V and 9 bases at J, leaving 1 base unmatched. The length of the CDR3 is 13 residues. CDR3 sequence reads: CASSEAGGGEQFF. For the CDR3, the DNA is TGTGCCAGCAGTGAAGCCGGGGGGGGTGAGCAGTTCTTC.

The rearrangement joins TRBV6-1 to TRBJ1-5; a possible D gene is TRBD1 (5 bases). V gave up 3 bases and J gave up 4 bases, with 10 bases separating them. Germline assignment: CDR1 MNHNS and CDR2 SASEGT. The CDR3 extends over 14 amino acids. The CDR3 spells CASSDQGRNQPQHF. In nucleotides, the CDR3 is TGTGCCAGCAGTGATCAGGGAAGGAATCAGCCCCAGCATTTT.

The V gene is TRBV2, the J gene TRBJ1-6; a possible D gene is TRBD1 (6 bases). This CDR3 spans 16 amino acids. Trimming stripped 6 bases from V and 5 bases from J, with 17 bases between. Germline CDR1 is SNHLY and CDR2 is FYNNEI. The CDR3 DNA sequence: TGTGCCAGCAGCAGAAACAGGGCCTTGGATAATTCACCCCTCCACTTT. Protein: CASSRNRALDNSPLHF. Looking up the rest from reference TRBV2 and TRBJ1-6 gives the full variable domain: EPEVTQTPSHQVTQMGQEVILRCVPISNHLYFYWYRQILGQKVEFLVSFYNNEISEKSEIFDDQFSVERPDGSNFTLKIRSTKLEDSAMYFCASSRNRALDNSPLHFGNGTRLTVT.

The chain uses TRBV29-1 and TRBJ2-3; D remains ambiguous. Germline CDR1 reads SQVTM; CDR2 reads ANQGSEA. Trimming took off 2 bases at V and 1 base at J, with 7 bases between the two ends. This CDR3 has 13 amino acids. The CDR3 DNA reads as TGCAGCGTTGAATATTCTGGCACAGATACGCAGTATTTT. This translates into CSVEYSGTDTQYF.

The gene calls are TRBV7-9 and TRBJ2-7; 8 nucleotides line up with TRBD2. CDR1 SEHNR and CDR2 FQNEAQ come from the germline V gene (reference sequence). The CDR3 contains 15 residues. V gave up 4 bases and J gave up 1 base; unmatched junction bases: 6. The CDR3, as DNA: TGTGCCAGCAGCTCCCGAGCTAGCGGGTCCTACGAGCAGTACTTC. It is translated as CASSSRASGSYEQYF.

This CDR3 is CARSPDTQYF. The CDR3 coding sequence is TGTGCCCGGTCCCCAGATACGCAGTATTTT. The chain carries TRBV19 and TRBJ2-3; D gene ambiguous. The germline V and J ends were trimmed by 11 bases and 4 bases, with 7 bases remaining between them. Germline lookup yields CDR1 LNHDA and CDR2 SQIVND (reference sequence). The CDR3 contains 10 residues.

This chain joins TRBV7-2 and TRBJ1-5; 9 bases are a match to TRBD1. V was clipped by 4 bases and J by 6 bases; unmatched bases: 4. The germline CDR1 and CDR2 sequences are SGHTA and FQGNSA. The CDR3 contains 14 residues. In DNA form, the CDR3 reads TGTGCCAGCAGCTCTACAGGGGGCCCTCAGCCCCAGCATTTT. Protein sequence: CASSSTGGPQPQHF. The full variable domain, rest sourced from reference TRBV7-2 and TRBJ1-5, is GAGVSQSPSNKVTEKGKDVELRCDPISGHTALYWYRQSLGQGLEFLIYFQGNSAPDKSGLPSDRFSAERTGGSVSTLTIQRTQQEDSAVYLCASSSTGGPQPQHFGDGTRLSIL.

The genes are TRBV4-2 and TRBJ2-5; 8 bases are a match to TRBD2. CDR3 length equals 15 residues. The V segment lost 1 base and the J segment 5 bases; nucleotides outside the gene matches: 6. CDR1 and CDR2 from the germline V gene are LGHNA and YNFKEQ. As DNA, the CDR3 is TGTGCCAGCAGCCAAGCGGGGGGGCCCGGGGAGACCCAGTACTTC. Encoded protein: CASSQAGGPGETQYF.

This chain links TRBV5-4 with TRBJ2-6, with a weak D call TRBD1 (6 bases). Between the trimmed V and J ends, which lost 4 bases and 1 base, there was a span of 9 bases. Germline CDR1 SGHNT, CDR2 YYREEE (reference sequence). This CDR3 comprises 15 residues. The CDR3 DNA follows: TGTGCCAGCAGCCCAGGGGTTTCTGGGGCCAACGTCCTGACTTTC. Its translation: CASSPGVSGANVLTF.

The chain has TRBV15 and TRBJ1-2; a possible D gene is TRBD1 (6 bases). Germline V CDR1 and CDR2: LNHNV, YYDKDF (reference sequence). Trimming took off 5 bases at V and 3 bases at J, with 13 bases between the two ends. The CDR3 totals 14 residues. The CDR3 spells CATSRRRGDYGYTF. The DNA for the CDR3 is TGTGCCACCAGCCGCCGCAGGGGCGACTATGGCTACACCTTC.